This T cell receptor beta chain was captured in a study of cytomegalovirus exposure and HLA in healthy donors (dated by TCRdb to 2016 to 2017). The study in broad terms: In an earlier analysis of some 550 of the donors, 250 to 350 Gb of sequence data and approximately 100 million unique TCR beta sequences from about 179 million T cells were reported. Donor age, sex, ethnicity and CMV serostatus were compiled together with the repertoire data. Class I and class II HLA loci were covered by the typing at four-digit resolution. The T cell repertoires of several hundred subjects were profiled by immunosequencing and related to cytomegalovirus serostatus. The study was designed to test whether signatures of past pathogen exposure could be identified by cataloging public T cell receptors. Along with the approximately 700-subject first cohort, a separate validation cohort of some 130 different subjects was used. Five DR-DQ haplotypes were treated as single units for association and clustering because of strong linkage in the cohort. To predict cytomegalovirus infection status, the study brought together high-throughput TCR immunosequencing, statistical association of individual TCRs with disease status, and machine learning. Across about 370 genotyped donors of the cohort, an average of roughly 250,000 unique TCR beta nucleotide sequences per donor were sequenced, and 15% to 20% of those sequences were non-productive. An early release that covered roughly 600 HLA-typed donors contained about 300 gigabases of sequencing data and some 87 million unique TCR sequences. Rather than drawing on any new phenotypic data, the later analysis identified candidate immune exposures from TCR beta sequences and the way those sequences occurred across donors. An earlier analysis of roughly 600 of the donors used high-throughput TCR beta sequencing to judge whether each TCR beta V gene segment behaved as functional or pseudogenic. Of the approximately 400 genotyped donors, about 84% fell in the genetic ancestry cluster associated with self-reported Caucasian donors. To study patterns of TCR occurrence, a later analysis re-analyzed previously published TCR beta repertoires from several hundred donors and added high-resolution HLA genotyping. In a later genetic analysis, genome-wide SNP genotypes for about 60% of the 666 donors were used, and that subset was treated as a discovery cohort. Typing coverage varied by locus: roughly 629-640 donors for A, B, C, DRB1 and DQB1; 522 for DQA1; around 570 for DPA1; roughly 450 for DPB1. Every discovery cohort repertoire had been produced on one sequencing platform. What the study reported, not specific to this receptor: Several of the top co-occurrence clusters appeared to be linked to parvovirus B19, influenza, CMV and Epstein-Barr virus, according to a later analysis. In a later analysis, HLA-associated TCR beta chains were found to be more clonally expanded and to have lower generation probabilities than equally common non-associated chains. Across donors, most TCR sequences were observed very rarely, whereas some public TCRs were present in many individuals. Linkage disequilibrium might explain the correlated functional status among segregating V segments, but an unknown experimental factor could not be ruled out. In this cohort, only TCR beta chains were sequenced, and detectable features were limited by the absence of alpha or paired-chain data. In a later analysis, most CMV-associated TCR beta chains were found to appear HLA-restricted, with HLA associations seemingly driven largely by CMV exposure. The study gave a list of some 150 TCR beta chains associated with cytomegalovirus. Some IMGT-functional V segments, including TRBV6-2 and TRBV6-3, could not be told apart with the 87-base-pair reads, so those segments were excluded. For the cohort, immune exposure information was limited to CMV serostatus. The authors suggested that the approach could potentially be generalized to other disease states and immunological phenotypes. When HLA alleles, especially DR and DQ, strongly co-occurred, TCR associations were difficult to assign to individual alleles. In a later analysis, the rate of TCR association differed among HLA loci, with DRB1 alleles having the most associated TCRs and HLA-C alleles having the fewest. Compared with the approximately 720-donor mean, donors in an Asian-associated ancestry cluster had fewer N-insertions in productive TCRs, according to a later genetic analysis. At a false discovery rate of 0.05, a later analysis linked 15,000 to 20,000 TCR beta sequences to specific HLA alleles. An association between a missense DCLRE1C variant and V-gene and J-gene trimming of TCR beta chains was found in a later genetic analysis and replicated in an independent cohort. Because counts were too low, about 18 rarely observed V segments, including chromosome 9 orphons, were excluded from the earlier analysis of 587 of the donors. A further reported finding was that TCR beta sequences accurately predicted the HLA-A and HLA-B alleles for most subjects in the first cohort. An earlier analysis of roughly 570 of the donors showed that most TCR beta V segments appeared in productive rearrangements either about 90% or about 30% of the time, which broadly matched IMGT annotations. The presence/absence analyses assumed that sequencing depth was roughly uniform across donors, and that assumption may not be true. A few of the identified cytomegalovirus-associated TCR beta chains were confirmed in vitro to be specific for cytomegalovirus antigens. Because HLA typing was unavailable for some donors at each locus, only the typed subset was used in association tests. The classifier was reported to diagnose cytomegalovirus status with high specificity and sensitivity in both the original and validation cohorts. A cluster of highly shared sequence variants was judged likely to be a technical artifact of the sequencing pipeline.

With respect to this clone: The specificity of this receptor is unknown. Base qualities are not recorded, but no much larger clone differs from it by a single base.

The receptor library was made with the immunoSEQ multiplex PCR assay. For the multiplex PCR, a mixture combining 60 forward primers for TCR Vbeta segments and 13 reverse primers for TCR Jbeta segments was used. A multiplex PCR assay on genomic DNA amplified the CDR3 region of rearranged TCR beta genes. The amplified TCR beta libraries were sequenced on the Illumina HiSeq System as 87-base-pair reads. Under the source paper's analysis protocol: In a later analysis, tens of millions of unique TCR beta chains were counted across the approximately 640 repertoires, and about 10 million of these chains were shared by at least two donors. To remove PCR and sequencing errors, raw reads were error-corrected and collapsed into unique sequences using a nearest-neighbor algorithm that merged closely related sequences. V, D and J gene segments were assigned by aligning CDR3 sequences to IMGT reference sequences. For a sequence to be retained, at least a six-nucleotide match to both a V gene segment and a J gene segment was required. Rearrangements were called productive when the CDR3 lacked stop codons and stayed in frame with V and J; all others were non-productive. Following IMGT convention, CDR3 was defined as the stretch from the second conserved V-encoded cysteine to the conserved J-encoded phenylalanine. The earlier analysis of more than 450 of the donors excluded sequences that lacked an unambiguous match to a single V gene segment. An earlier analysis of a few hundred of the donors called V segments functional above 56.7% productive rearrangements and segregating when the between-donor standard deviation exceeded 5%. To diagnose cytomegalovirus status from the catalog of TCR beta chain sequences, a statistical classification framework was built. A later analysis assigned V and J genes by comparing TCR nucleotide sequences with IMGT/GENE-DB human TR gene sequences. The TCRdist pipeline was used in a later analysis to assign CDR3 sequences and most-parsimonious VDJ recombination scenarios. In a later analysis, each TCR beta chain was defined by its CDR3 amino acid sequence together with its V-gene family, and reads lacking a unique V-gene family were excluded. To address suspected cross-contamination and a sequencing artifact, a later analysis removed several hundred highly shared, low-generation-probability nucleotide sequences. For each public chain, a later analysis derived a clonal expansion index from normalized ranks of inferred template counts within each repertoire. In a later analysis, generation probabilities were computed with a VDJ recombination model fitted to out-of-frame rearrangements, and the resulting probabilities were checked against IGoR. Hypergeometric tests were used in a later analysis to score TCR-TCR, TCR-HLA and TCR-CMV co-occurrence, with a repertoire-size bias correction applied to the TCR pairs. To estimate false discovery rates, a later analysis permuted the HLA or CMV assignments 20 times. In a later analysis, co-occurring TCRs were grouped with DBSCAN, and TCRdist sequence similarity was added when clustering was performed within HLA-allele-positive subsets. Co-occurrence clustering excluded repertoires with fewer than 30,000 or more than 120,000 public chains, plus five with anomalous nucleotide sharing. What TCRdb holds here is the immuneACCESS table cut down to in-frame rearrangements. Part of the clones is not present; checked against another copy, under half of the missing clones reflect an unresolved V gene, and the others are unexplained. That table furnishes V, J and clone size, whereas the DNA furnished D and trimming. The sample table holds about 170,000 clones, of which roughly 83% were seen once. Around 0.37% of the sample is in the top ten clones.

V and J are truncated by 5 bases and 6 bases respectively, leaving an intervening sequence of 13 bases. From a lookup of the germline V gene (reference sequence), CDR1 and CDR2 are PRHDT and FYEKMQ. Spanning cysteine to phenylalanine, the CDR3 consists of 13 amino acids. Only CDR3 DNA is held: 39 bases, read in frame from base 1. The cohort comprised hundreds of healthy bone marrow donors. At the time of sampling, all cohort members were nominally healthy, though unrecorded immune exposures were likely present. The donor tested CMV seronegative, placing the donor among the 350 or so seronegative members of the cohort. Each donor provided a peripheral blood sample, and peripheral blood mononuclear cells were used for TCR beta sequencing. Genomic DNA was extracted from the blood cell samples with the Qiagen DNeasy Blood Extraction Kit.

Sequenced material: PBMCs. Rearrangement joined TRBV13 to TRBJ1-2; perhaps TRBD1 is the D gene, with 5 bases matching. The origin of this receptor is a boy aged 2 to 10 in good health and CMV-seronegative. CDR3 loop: CASSLDMGHGYTF. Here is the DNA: TGTGCCAGCAGCCTTGACATGGGGCATGGCTACACCTTC. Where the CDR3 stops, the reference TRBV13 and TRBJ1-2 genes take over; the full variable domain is AAGVIQSPRHLIKEKRETATLKCYPIPRHDTVYWYQQGPGQDPQFLISFYEKMQSDKGSIPDRFSAQQFSDYHSELNMSSLELGDSALYFCASSLDMGHGYTFGSGTRLTVV.